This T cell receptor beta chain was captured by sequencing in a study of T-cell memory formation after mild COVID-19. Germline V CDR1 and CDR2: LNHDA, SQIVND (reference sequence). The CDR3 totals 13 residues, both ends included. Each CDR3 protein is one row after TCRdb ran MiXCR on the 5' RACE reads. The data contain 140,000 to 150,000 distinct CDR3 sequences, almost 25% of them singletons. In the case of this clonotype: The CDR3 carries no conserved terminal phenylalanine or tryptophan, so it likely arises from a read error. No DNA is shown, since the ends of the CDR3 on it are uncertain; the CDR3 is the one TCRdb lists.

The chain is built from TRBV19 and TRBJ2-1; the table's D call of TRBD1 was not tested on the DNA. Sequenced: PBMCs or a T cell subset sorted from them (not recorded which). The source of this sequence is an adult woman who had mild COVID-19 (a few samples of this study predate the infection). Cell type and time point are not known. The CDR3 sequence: CASSPGGVTDLRL.